A single sample gave rise to the 21 T cell receptor beta chains below, sequenced in a study of shared clonotypes between healthy human individuals. This table comes from immunoSEQ multiplex PCR, and its TCRdb copy is limited to in-frame clones, with some not included. The sample includes some 1,400,000 clones, around 97% of them seen just once. The sequencing sample was made of naive CD4+ T cells sorted from blood. The subset denotes: CD45RA+ positively selected. These receptors were taken from a man aged 25 to 40 in good health.

The J gene is TRBJ2-2, the V gene TRBV5-1, with TRBD1 matching over 10 bases. V was clipped by 3 bases and J by 7 bases; unmatched bases: 3. Looked up from germline, CDR1 is SGHRS and CDR2 is YFSETQ. CDR3 length: 14 amino acids. CDR3 bases: TGCGCCAGCAGCTGGGACAGGGGTTACGGGGAGCTGTTTTTT. Residues: CASSWDRGYGELFF.

The V and J genes are TRBV7-2 and TRBJ1-5, with unresolved D. CDR1 and CDR2 (germline): SGHTA, FQGNSA. This CDR3 has 17 amino acids. Between the trimmed V and J ends, which lost 2 bases and 1 base, there was a span of 15 bases. The CDR3 here is CASSLWAVEPSNQPQHF. CDR3 DNA sequence: TGTGCCAGCAGCTTATGGGCGGTGGAACCAAGCAATCAGCCCCAGCATTTT.

The chain couples TRBV7-6 to TRBJ2-5, with 9 nucleotides matching TRBD2. The CDR3 is 15 amino acids. With V trimmed by 5 bases and J by 5 bases, 9 bases remained unmatched. In germline, CDR1 is SGHVS, CDR2 FNYEAQ. The CDR3 DNA is TGTGCCAGCAGCCCACTAGCGGGTTTCGTTGAGACCCAGTACTTC. Translated: CASSPLAGFVETQYF.

This chain joins TRBV4-3 and TRBJ2-1; no firm D call. With 3 bases removed from V and 5 bases from J, the gap between germline ends came to 17 bases. Germline V gene sequence: CDR1 LGHNA, CDR2 YSLEER. CDR3 length: 16 residues. The CDR3 bases are TGCGCCAGCAGCCAGACCTCAGCCTTTTTCGACAATGAGCAGTTCTTC. Protein: CASSQTSAFFDNEQFF.

This rearrangement joins TRBV7-9 to TRBJ2-5; a possible D gene is TRBD1 (6 bases). The V end lost 5 bases, the J end lost 2 bases, and 21 bases lay between the germline ends. Germline values: CDR1 SEHNR, CDR2 FQNEAQ (reference sequence). CDR3 length: 17 residues. Here the CDR3 DNA reads TGTGCCAGCAGCCATCGCCGCGGCAGGGGTGGTCAAGAGACCCAGTACTTC. Translated: CASSHRRGRGGQETQYF.

J is TRBJ2-7 and V is TRBV29-1; a possible D gene is TRBD1 (6 bases). The CDR3 covers 15 residues. The V end lost 4 bases, the J end lost 1 base, and 17 bases lay between the germline ends. Germline CDR1 reads SQVTM; CDR2 reads ANQGSEA. This CDR3 reads CSVVWARTESYEQYF. The CDR3, as DNA: TGCAGCGTTGTCTGGGCCCGGACAGAGTCCTACGAGCAGTACTTC.

The chain joins TRBV29-1 to TRBJ2-3, with 10 bases identical to TRBD1. V lost 4 bases to trimming and J lost 3 bases; unmatched junction nucleotides: 7. The CDR3 has 15 residues. Germline CDR1 SQVTM, CDR2 ANQGSEA. The CDR3 nucleotides are TGCAGCGTTGCACCCGGGACAGGGGCAACAGATACGCAGTATTTT. It specifies CSVAPGTGATDTQYF.

V gene TRBV15 combines with J gene TRBJ2-1; 8 positions match TRBD2. J gave up 8 bases and V 2 bases, and 14 bases lay outside the gene matches. The germline V gene has CDR1 LNHNV and CDR2 YYDKDF (reference sequence). This CDR3 region has 17 residues. CDR3 in amino acids: CATSRSLAGGTTDEQFF. For the CDR3, the DNA is TGTGCCACCAGCAGATCCCTGGCGGGAGGAACTACGGATGAGCAGTTCTTC.

This chain connects TRBV12-2 to TRBJ2-5. TRBV12-2 corresponds to a pseudogene. There are 13 residues in the CDR3. CDR3 sequence reads: CASRFPGDISQYF. As DNA, the CDR3 is TGTGCAAGTCGCTTCCCGGGGGACATTTCCCAGTACTTC.

This clone has a single count. The chain couples TRBV28 to TRBJ2-7, with D unclear. Deletions cut 6 bases from V and 3 bases from J, with 15 bases between. This CDR3 is 14 amino acids long. From germline, CDR1 is MDHEN and CDR2 SYDVKM. The CDR3 coding sequence is TGTGCCAGCAGGCCGAGTGGAATTCGCTACGAGCAGTACTTC. It codes for CASRPSGIRYEQYF. The full variable domain, with the rest looked up from reference TRBV28 and TRBJ2-7, is DVKVTQSSRYLVKRTGEKVFLECVQDMDHENMFWYRQDPGLGLRLIYFSYDVKMKEKGDIPEGYSVSREKKERFSLILESASTNQTSMYLCASRPSGIRYEQYFGPGTRLTVT.

This chain links TRBV6-5 with TRBJ1-1; tentatively, D is TRBD1 (5 bases). The length of the CDR3 is 15 residues. V lost 4 bases and J lost 3, with 15 bases in between. The V gene's germline CDR1 is MNHEY and CDR2 SVGAGI. This CDR3 is CASSSRGRGDTEAFF. Here the CDR3 DNA reads TGTGCCAGCAGTTCCCGGGGAAGGGGAGACACTGAAGCTTTCTTT.

The chain uses TRBV7-3 and TRBJ2-1; unclear D gene. CDR1 and CDR2 (germline): SGHTA, FQGTGA. Trimming took off 5 bases at V and 0 bases at J, with 11 bases between the two ends. CDR3 length: 15 residues. The CDR3 is CASSPRTSSYNEQFF. The DNA for the CDR3 is TGTGCCAGCAGCCCGAGGACGAGCTCCTACAATGAGCAGTTCTTC.

The chain uses TRBV11-2 and TRBJ2-1, with D maybe TRBD2 (6 bases). Germline V gene data show CDR1 as SGHAT and CDR2 as FQNNGV. This CDR3 is 15 amino acids long. The germline V and J ends were trimmed by 2 bases and 7 bases, with 15 bases remaining between them. CDR3 sequence reads: CASSLRRAGINEQFF. The CDR3 DNA reads TGTGCCAGCAGCTTACGGAGGGCCGGGATAAATGAGCAGTTCTTC.

V usage is TRBV9 and J usage is TRBJ2-5; possible D gene TRBD1, 7 bases. CDR1 and CDR2 (germline): SGDLS, YYNGEE. Trimming pared 3 bases from V and 2 bases from J, leaving 14 bases between. CDR3 length: 15 residues. Written as DNA, the CDR3 is TGTGCCAGCAGCGCCCGGAGGGACAGTCAAGAGACCCAGTACTTC. Amino acids: CASSARRDSQETQYF.

The gene calls are TRBV10-1 and TRBJ2-2; 10 bases line up with TRBD2. Germline CDR1 and CDR2: WNHNN and SYGVQD (reference sequence). This CDR3 comprises 16 residues. V lost 9 bases and J lost 6; bases outside the gene matches: 13. For the CDR3, the DNA is TGCGCCAGAGCCCTCACAGCGGGAGGGCCCTCCGGGGAGCTGTTTTTT. This gives the protein CARALTAGGPSGELFF.

V gene TRBV18 combines with J gene TRBJ2-2; 7 positions match TRBD2. This CDR3 has 17 amino acids. Trimming took 5 bases from V and 5 from J; bases not matched to a gene: 14. CDR1 and CDR2 (germline): KGHSH, LQKENI. CDR3: CASSILQAGDGTGELFF. The CDR3 DNA sequence: TGTGCCAGCTCAATACTACAGGCGGGAGATGGTACCGGGGAGCTGTTTTTT. The complete variable domain, with remaining parts taken from reference TRBV18 and TRBJ2-2, reads NAGVMQNPRHLVRRRGQEARLRCSPMKGHSHVYWYRQLPEEGLKFMVYLQKENIIDESGMPKERFSAEFPKEGPSILRIQQVVRGDSAAYFCASSILQAGDGTGELFFGEGSRLTVL.

This clone was seen once. V usage is TRBV7-9 and J usage is TRBJ2-7; 10 bases fit TRBD2. The CDR3 covers 15 residues. Germline-derived CDR1 and CDR2 are SEHNR and FQNEAQ (reference sequence). V was pared by 1 base and J by 7 bases, with 7 bases of the junction left unmatched. The CDR3 sequence: CASSLGSGRAVEQYF. DNA of the CDR3: TGTGCCAGCAGCTTAGGAAGCGGGAGGGCCGTAGAGCAGTACTTC.

The DNA of the CDR3 is TGTGCCAGCAGCCATGACCCTAGGGTCGATACGCAGTATTTT. Translating it yields CASSHDPRVDTQYF. The chain recombines TRBV27 with TRBJ2-3; the D is unclear. V was trimmed by 6 bases and J by 6 bases, leaving 16 bases between them. This CDR3 has 14 amino acids. Germline CDR1 MNHEY, CDR2 SMNVEV (reference sequence).

The chain combines TRBV30 with TRBJ2-1, with 8 bases matching TRBD2. V lost 3 bases, J lost 9 bases, and 13 bases stayed unmatched. CDR1 GTSNPN and CDR2 SVGIG come from the germline V gene (reference sequence). The CDR3 has 15 amino acids. CDR3 loop: CAWRPTGGPIGEQFF. Written as DNA, the CDR3 is TGTGCCTGGAGGCCCACGGGAGGGCCCATTGGTGAGCAGTTCTTC.

This chain connects TRBV7-9 to TRBJ1-3; 8 bases are a match to TRBD1. Germline CDR1 reads SEHNR; CDR2 reads FQNEAQ (reference sequence). Germline trimming cut 5 bases from V and 1 base from J; bases unmatched to any gene: 13. The CDR3 runs to 18 residues. The DNA of the CDR3 is TGTGCCAGCAGCCCCAATTCTCAGGGGGCAACGTCTGGAAACACCATATATTTT. This gives the protein CASSPNSQGATSGNTIYF. Looking up the rest from reference TRBV7-9 and TRBJ1-3 gives the full variable domain: DTGVSQNPRHKITKRGQNVTFRCDPISEHNRLYWYRQTLGQGPEFLTYFQNEAQLEKSRLLSDRFSAERPKGSFSTLEIQRTEQGDSAMYLCASSPNSQGATSGNTIYFGEGSWLTVV.

This sequence joins TRBV28 and TRBJ2-1; D is uncertain. There are 14 residues in the CDR3. Germline CDR1 and CDR2: MDHEN and SYDVKM. Trimming stripped 6 bases from V and 6 bases from J, with 15 bases between. For the CDR3, the DNA is TGTGCCAGCAGCGCGGCTCCACGAGTCAATGAGCAGTTCTTC. This encodes CASSAAPRVNEQFF.